This T cell receptor beta chain was documented in a study of human T cells and chemical hapten exposure. Findings of the study overall: Large CDR3 similarity clusters arose significantly more often from expanded TCRs than from controls. TCRs above 1 in 1000 frequency did not change with DPC sensitization. Patch test score was positively correlated with the counts of PT1 expanded TCRs.

This clonotype appeared a few times. Antigen specificity is unknown. The CDR3 covers 14 residues. Looked up from germline, CDR1 is SGHRS and CDR2 is YFSETQ. V was clipped by 0 bases and J by 1 base, with 8 bases between them. Time point in this sample: patch test 1, 2 weeks after DPC sensitization. Treatment meaning: therapeutic diphenylcyclopropenone sensitization with weekly scalp DPC. Ahead of applying each patch test, blood was sampled. TCRdb re-called the RACE reads through MiXCR, storing one row per CDR3 protein. This sample has 74,000 or so distinct CDR3 sequences; 12% occur once, and the top ten carry under 4%.

The sequenced sample was whole blood, obtained in connection with sensitization to the hapten diphenylcyclopropenone (DPC). The clonotype comes from a woman aged 55-75 years with alopecia areata. Some clones in this sample may be carry-over from other donors' samples. The chain combines TRBV5-1 with TRBJ2-7; no firm D call. CDR3 protein: CASSLGSPSYEQYF. In DNA, the CDR3 is TGCGCCAGCAGCTTGGGGTCTCCTTCCTACGAGCAGTACTTC.